Shown below are 7 T cell receptor beta chains from a single sample sequenced in a study of T cells in women clearing cervical HPV infection (dated by TCRdb to between 2018 and 2020). The library relied on the immunoSEQ multiplex PCR assay. As stored in TCRdb, this immuneACCESS dataset retains in-frame rearrangements with V and J assigned. A fraction of the clones does not appear; measured against another copy, unresolved V genes explain less than half of the discrepancy, and the remainder lacks a known reason. This sample's table contains some 50,000 clones. Approximately 1% of the sample lies in the top ten. Sequenced material: blood buffy coat. The source is a woman aged 18-70 years with a cervical HPV16 infection that either progressed to CIN3+ or cleared (not recorded which).

In the case of this clone: The read stops 3 residues short of the end of the CDR3; the missing end is completed from the germline J gene. This chain connects TRBV7-2 to TRBJ2-3; no clear D gene. V was shortened by 5 bases and J by 5 bases, with 14 bases between the two germline ends. Germline V CDR1 and CDR2: SGHTA, FQGNSA. The CDR3 length is 14 residues. CDR3 sequence: CASSARSGIDTQYF. The CDR3 DNA, read in part, is TGTGCCAGCAGCGCGCGTTCAGGCATAGATACG.

With respect to this clone: The read comes to an end 3 residues before the CDR3 does, leaving the germline J gene to fill in the end. This chain connects TRBV6-1 to TRBJ1-1, with 8 bases matching TRBD1. After removal of 0 bases from V and 6 bases from J, the junction contained 9 bases not matched to a gene. CDR1 and CDR2 (germline): MNHNS, SASEGT. This CDR3 is built from 16 residues. The sequenced part of the CDR3 DNA is TGTGCCAGCAGTGAAGCAGATCAGGGGGCGTACGCTGAA. Protein sequence: CASSEADQGAYAE. In full, the CDR3 reads CASSEADQGAYAEAFF.

Remarks on this clone: The read ends 3 residues shy of where the CDR3 ends; the end is completed using the germline J gene. The rearrangement uses TRBV7-9 and TRBJ1-2; 8 bases match TRBD1. The CDR3 loop spans 13 amino acids. V trimming: 5 bases; J trimming: 7 bases; junction bases outside the gene matches: 6. CDR1 and CDR2 (germline): SEHNR, FQNEAQ (reference sequence). The covered CDR3 bases are TGTGCCAGCAGCGCCAGGGGGCGGGTTGGC. It translates to CASSARGRVG. The whole CDR3 region reads CASSARGRVGYTF.

With respect to this clone: The read halts 3 residues ahead of the CDR3 end, with the missing end drawn from the germline J gene. This chain uses TRBV19 with TRBJ1-1, with TRBD1 matching over 8 bases. The V and J ends lost 3 bases and 2 bases, in that order; junction bases with no gene match: 2. CDR3 length: 14 amino acids. The V gene's germline CDR1 is LNHDA and CDR2 SQIVND (reference sequence). CDR3 bases read: TGTGCCAGTAGTATGGGACAGGATAACACTGAA. Residues: CASSMGQDNTE. The entire CDR3 reads CASSMGQDNTEAFF.

Details on this clone: The read terminates 3 residues ahead of where the CDR3 ends, so the germline J gene completes it. This chain uses TRBV10-3 with TRBJ1-2, with 12 bases lining up with TRBD1. Germline assignment: CDR1 ENHRY and CDR2 SYGVKD. Trimming removed 7 bases from V and 5 bases from J; junction bases left unmatched: 14. The CDR3 length is 17 residues. CDR3 DNA (partial): TGTGCCATCACCGACGGGACAGGGGGCCACGTTACGTATGGC. Amino acid sequence: CAITDGTGGHVTYG. The full CDR3 reads CAITDGTGGHVTYGYTF.

With regard to this clone: From the germline J gene comes the end of the CDR3, since the read stops 3 residues before it. The chain has TRBV10-3 and TRBJ1-3; 8 bases map to TRBD1. Germline lookup yields CDR1 ENHRY and CDR2 SYGVKD. This CDR3 region has 14 residues. V lost 6 bases, J lost 4 bases, and 5 bases stayed unmatched. The CDR3 bases that were read are TGTGCCATCAGCGGGCAGGGGGCAGGAAACACC. This codes for CAISGQGAGNT. The entire CDR3 is CAISGQGAGNTIYF.

With regard to this clone: The read terminates 3 residues ahead of where the CDR3 ends, so the germline J gene completes it. The J gene is TRBJ1-6, the V gene TRBV30, with TRBD1 as a possible D gene (6 bases). The germline V gene encodes CDR1 GTSNPN and CDR2 SVGIG (reference sequence). Trimming shortened V by 0 bases and J by 7 bases, and 34 bases separated the two germline ends. The CDR3 contains 22 residues. The CDR3 spells CAWSVPELECTKEVTGNSPLHF. The CDR3 bases that were read are TGTGCCTGGAGTGTACCAGAACTGGAGTGTACCAAGGAAGTGACAGGAAATTCACCC.